This section outlines one T cell receptor (beta chain) sequence together with its context. Its antigen is unknown. This specimen comes from a study of PD-1 blockade in classical Hodgkin lymphoma. Whole-study findings and limits: Newly diagnosed patients were reported to start with lower TCR diversity than healthy donors. Undefined causes, possibly disease activity or prior therapy, underlie the repertoire differences.

The sample's time point: newly diagnosed, previously untreated cHL patient sample. Comparator PBMCs were from newly diagnosed, untreated classical Hodgkin lymphoma. The V gene lost 2 bases and the J gene lost 7 bases, with 15 bases spanning the gap. Germline V gene data show CDR1 as SGHVS and CDR2 as FQNEAQ. The CDR3 runs 15 residues. The repertoire was sequenced with immunoSEQ multiplex PCR; TCRdb's copy has only in-frame clones and lacks some. The sample includes 20,000 to 25,000 clones, 94% of them seen just once. The chain combines TRBV7-8 with TRBJ2-1; perhaps TRBD2 as D (5 bases). The receptor was isolated from a human donor with classical Hodgkin lymphoma. The sequenced sample was peripheral blood mononuclear cells (PBMCs). The CDR3 DNA sequence: TGTGCCAGCAGCTTAAGCTTCCTAGCTGAAAATGAGCAGTTCTTC. This gives the protein CASSLSFLAENEQFF.